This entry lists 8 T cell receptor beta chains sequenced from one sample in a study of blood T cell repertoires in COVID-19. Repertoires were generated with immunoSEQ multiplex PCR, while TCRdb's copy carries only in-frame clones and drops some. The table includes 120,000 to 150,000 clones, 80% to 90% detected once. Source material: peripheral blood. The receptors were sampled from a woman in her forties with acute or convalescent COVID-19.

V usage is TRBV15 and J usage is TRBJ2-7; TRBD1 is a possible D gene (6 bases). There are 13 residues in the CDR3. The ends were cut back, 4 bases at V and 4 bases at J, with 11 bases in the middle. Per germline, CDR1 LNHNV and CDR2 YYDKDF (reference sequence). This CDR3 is CATSNLQGYEQYF. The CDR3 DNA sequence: TGTGCCACCAGCAATTTACAGGGATACGAGCAGTACTTC.

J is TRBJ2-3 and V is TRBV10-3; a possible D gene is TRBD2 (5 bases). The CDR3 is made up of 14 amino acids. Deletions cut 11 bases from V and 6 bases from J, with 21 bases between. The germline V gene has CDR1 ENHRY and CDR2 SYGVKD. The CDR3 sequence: CAFSRTVGVDTQYF. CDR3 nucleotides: TGTGCCTTCTCTAGGACGGTGGGAGTGGATACGCAGTATTTT.

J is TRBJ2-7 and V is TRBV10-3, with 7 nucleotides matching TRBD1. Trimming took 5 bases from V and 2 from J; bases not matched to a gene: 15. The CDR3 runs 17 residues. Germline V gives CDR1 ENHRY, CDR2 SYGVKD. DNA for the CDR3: TGTGCCATCAGTACCCGCGTGAAAGCTCAGGGGGCCTACGAGCAGTACTTC. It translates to CAISTRVKAQGAYEQYF.

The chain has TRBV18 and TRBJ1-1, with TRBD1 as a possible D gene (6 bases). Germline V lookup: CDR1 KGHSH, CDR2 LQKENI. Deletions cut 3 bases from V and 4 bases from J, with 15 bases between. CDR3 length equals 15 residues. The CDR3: CASSPGTRGGTEAFF. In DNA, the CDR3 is TGTGCCAGCTCACCGGGAACTCGAGGGGGCACTGAAGCTTTCTTT.

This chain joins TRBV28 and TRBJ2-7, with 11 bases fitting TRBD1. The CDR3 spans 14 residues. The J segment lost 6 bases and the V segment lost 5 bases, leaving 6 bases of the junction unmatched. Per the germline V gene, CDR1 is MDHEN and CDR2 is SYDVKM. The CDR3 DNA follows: TGTGCCAGCAGTCAGAGGACAGGGGGCCTCGAGCAGTACTTC. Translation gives CASSQRTGGLEQYF.

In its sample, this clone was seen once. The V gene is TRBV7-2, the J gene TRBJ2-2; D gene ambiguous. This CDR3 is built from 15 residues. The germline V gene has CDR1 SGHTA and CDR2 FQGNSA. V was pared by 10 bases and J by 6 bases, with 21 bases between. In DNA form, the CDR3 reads TGTGCCACTGTCCTACGCAGCCGGGTTGCCGGGGAGCTGTTTTTT. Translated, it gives CATVLRSRVAGELFF.

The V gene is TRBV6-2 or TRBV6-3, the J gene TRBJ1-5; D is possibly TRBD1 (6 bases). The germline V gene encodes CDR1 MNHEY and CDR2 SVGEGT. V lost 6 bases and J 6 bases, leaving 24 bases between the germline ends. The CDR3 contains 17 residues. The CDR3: CASSQLSSGTFSQPQHF. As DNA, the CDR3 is TGTGCCAGCAGCCAGCTGTCCTCCGGGACATTCAGTCAGCCCCAGCATTTT.

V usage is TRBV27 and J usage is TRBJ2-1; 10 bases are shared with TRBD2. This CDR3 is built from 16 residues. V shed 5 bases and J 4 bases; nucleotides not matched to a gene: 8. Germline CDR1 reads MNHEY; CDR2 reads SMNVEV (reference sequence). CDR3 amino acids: CASSATSGLQYNEQFF. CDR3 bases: TGTGCCAGCAGTGCGACTAGCGGGTTGCAATACAATGAGCAGTTCTTC.